This T cell receptor (beta chain) was sequenced during a study of read filtering for tumor transcriptome and immune sequencing. Study details: The cohort had around 18 men and around 15 women aged roughly 40 to 80, mean about 67 years. TCR-mapped reads were about 3.5 to 10.27 million with IR-seq versus roughly 80 to 1,300 with RNA-seq.

Ten or more counts support this clonotype. The library was built from roughly 400 ng RNA with molecular barcoded adaptors for alpha/delta and beta/gamma chains. In TCRdb, the reads were re-called with MiXCR into one record per CDR3 protein. This sample has tens of thousands of distinct CDR3 sequences; 20% to 25% occur once, and the top ten carry more than 9.5%. Sequencing was done on a sample of a population of CD138-negative cells sorted from bone marrow. The receptor's source is a donor at least 40 years old with multiple myeloma.

The CDR3 protein is CASSNTGHSGNSPLHF. As DNA, the CDR3 is TGCGCCAGCAGTAACACAGGACACTCCGGTAATTCACCCCTCCACTTT. The gene calls are TRBV4-1 and TRBJ1-6; perhaps TRBD1 as D (5 bases). This CDR3 is 16 amino acids long. Trimming cost V 6 bases and J 6 bases, with 18 bases left between them. Germline values: CDR1 MGHRA, CDR2 YSYEKL.